One sample yielded the 10 T cell receptor beta chains listed below, sequenced in a study of CD8 T cells in Susac syndrome. The RNA, about 0.45 to 1 ug, was put through reverse transcription using random hexamers. TCRdb reprocessed the immunoSEQ multiplex PCR reads with MiXCR, giving one entry per CDR3 protein. Of tens of thousands of distinct CDR3 sequences in the sample, around 96% were seen once. Sequencing was done on a sample of CD8+ T cells from PBMCs. The receptor set was obtained from a human donor with Susac syndrome.

This rearrangement joins TRBV20-1 to TRBJ2-1, with D unclear. Trimming removed 0 bases at V and 1 base at J, with 10 bases between. The CDR3 runs to 15 residues. Germline V gene sequence: CDR1 DFQATT, CDR2 SNEGSKA (reference sequence). CDR3 nucleotide sequence: TGCAGTGCTAGAGACGGTGGGTCTTCCTACAATGAGCAGTTCTTC. Amino acids: CSARDGGSSYNEQFF.

V usage is TRBV30 and J usage is TRBJ2-7; no firm D call. The CDR3 is 11 amino acids. The V end lost 0 bases, the J end lost 6 bases, and 6 bases lay between the germline ends. CDR1 is GTSNPN, CDR2 SVGIG, per germline (reference sequence). The CDR3 region is CAWSVPSEQYF. DNA of the CDR3: TGTGCCTGGAGTGTACCCTCCGAGCAGTACTTC.

V usage is TRBV30 and J usage is TRBJ1-5; 8 bases are a match to TRBD1. Losses at the gene ends were 1 base for V and 2 bases for J; bases not matched to a gene: 1. CDR1 and CDR2 (germline): GTSNPN, SVGIG (reference sequence). This CDR3 is 14 amino acids long. The CDR3 DNA reads TGTGCCTGGAGTGGGGGACAGGGCAATCAGCCCCAGCATTTT. This translates into CAWSGGQGNQPQHF.

This rearrangement joins TRBV5-6 to TRBJ2-1; the D gene could be TRBD1 or TRBD2 (5 bases each). Trimming left V 7 bases short and J 3 bases short, with 23 bases between. The CDR3 spans 17 residues. In germline, CDR1 is SGHDT, CDR2 YYEEEE. Here the CDR3 reads CASEPNGARTYYNEQFF. For the CDR3, the DNA is TGTGCCAGCGAACCAAACGGGGCCAGGACTTACTACAATGAGCAGTTCTTC. Combining the CDR3 with reference TRBV5-6 and TRBJ2-1 gives the whole variable domain DAGVTQSPTHLIKTRGQQVTLRCSPKSGHDTVSWYQQALGQGPQFIFQYYEEEERQRGNFPDRFSGHQFPNYSSELNVNALLLGDSALYLCASEPNGARTYYNEQFFGPGTRLTVL.

The chain joins TRBV4-2 to TRBJ2-3; D remains unclear. V was clipped by 0 bases and J by 0 bases, with 10 bases between them. Germline loops: CDR1 LGHNA, CDR2 YNFKEQ. This CDR3 has 16 amino acids. The CDR3 sequence: CASSQEAGSSTDTQYF. The CDR3 bases are TGTGCCAGCAGCCAAGAGGCTGGGTCTAGCACAGATACGCAGTATTTT.

This chain joins TRBV4-3 and TRBJ2-7, with a possible D match to TRBD2 (7 bases). CDR1 is LGHNA and CDR2 is YSLEER in the germline V gene. The CDR3 contains 16 residues. The V gene lost 0 bases and the J gene lost 3 bases, with 15 bases spanning the gap. The CDR3 here is CASSQDLRGAFYEQYF. As DNA, the CDR3 is TGCGCCAGCAGCCAAGATCTTCGGGGGGCTTTCTACGAGCAGTACTTC.

This chain uses TRBV5-1 with TRBJ1-2; 9 positions match TRBD1. J gave up 7 bases and V 3 bases, and 7 bases lay outside the gene matches. Germline-derived CDR1 and CDR2 are SGHRS and YFSETQ. The CDR3 sequence is 14 residues long. CDR3 loop: CASSSGQGGGGYTF. The CDR3 DNA sequence: TGCGCCAGCAGCTCGGGACAGGGAGGTGGTGGCTACACCTTC. Supplemented by reference TRBV5-1 and TRBJ1-2, the full variable domain reads KAGVTQTPRYLIKTRGQQVTLSCSPISGHRSVSWYQQTPGQGLQFLFEYFSETQRNKGNFPGRFSGRQFSNSRSEMNVSTLELGDSALYLCASSSGQGGGGYTFGSGTRLTVV.

The chain has TRBV20-1 and TRBJ2-7, with 12 bases fitting TRBD1. V shed 3 bases, J shed 3 bases, and the junction held 3 bases outside the gene matches. CDR3 length: 14 residues. Germline CDR1 DFQATT, CDR2 SNEGSKA (reference sequence). For the CDR3, the DNA is TGCAGTGCTAGGGGACAGGGGGCTAACTACGAGCAGTACTTC. Its protein product is CSARGQGANYEQYF.

This rearrangement joins TRBV12-3 or TRBV12-4 to TRBJ2-5, with 9 bases identical to TRBD1. This CDR3 is built from 15 residues. J lost 5 bases, V lost 5 bases, and 9 bases had no gene match. The CDR3 protein is CASSRTGAGEETQYF. The CDR3 DNA follows: TGTGCCAGCAGTCGGACAGGGGCGGGGGAGGAGACCCAGTACTTC.

V is TRBV29-1 and J is TRBJ2-7, with 8 bases fitting TRBD1. The CDR3 runs 14 residues. The J segment lost 5 bases and the V segment lost 5 bases, leaving 11 bases of the junction unmatched. Germline CDR1 reads SQVTM; CDR2 reads ANQGSEA. The CDR3 region is CSVTGTGAVDEQYF. The CDR3 DNA reads TGCAGCGTTACCGGGACAGGTGCAGTGGACGAGCAGTACTTC.